These 28 T cell receptor beta chains originate from one sample sequenced in a study of metastatic and nonmetastatic thyroid tumors. Ahead of thyroid surgery, no patient had received treatment of any kind. MiXCR re-clonotyped the PCR reads for TCRdb. The data show roughly 59,000 clones, with under 20% seen just once and roughly a tenth held by the top ten. The sequencing sample was made of blood. The receptor source for this set is a male donor with papillary thyroid cancer or a benign thyroid nodule (not recorded which). Some clones in this sample may be carry-over from other donors' samples.

About this clone: The junction departs from the called germline gene at one end, perhaps through a read error. The chain is built from TRBV30 and TRBJ1-2; D remains unclear. The CDR3 is 13 residues long. Germline V CDR1 and CDR2: GTSNPN, SVGIG (reference sequence). The CDR3 is CAWIGPPDYGHNF. CDR3 in DNA: TGTGCCTGGATAGGCCCCCCCGACTATGGCCACAACTTC.

The chain carries TRBV3-1 and TRBJ1-1, with 7 bases that match TRBD1. This CDR3 is built from 14 residues. Germline CDR1 is LGHDT and CDR2 is YNNKEL (reference sequence). V dropped 4 bases and J dropped 3; count of bases not matched to a gene: 5. CDR3 bases: TGTGCCAGCAGCCGGTCAGACAGGGACACTGAAGCTTTCTTT. It translates to CASSRSDRDTEAFF. The full variable domain, in which reference TRBV3-1 and TRBJ1-1 provide the parts outside the CDR3, is DTAVSQTPKYLVTQMGNDKSIKCEQNLGHDTMYWYKQDSKKFLKIMFSYNNKELIINETVPNRFSPKSPDKAHLNLHINSLELGDSAVYFCASSRSDRDTEAFFGQGTRLTVV.

This clone occurred a few times. The junction does not match germline at one end; this may be a read error. The genes are TRBV6-6 and TRBJ1-1, with 7 bases fitting TRBD1. The CDR3 loop spans 14 amino acids. Germline loops: CDR1 MNHNY, CDR2 SVGAGI (reference sequence). CDR3 amino acids: CASSYEQGRTESFF. CDR3 coding DNA: TGTGCCAGCAGTTATGAACAGGGGAGGACTGAATCTTTCTTT.

This clone was observed many times. The chain is built from TRBV27 and TRBJ2-2, with D maybe TRBD1 (6 bases). V lost 3 bases and J 2 bases, leaving 7 bases between the germline ends. Germline V lookup: CDR1 MNHEY, CDR2 SMNVEV (reference sequence). This CDR3 is 14 amino acids long. The CDR3 DNA follows: TGTGCCAGCAGTTTGGGGGCAAACACCGGGGAGCTGTTTTTT. Protein: CASSLGANTGELFF.

This clone was counted a few times. The genes are TRBV6-1 and TRBJ2-7, with D perhaps matching TRBD2 (6 bases). The CDR3 is 16 residues long. Per germline, CDR1 MNHNS and CDR2 SASEGT. With 6 bases removed from V and 2 bases from J, the gap between germline ends came to 20 bases. CDR3 amino acids: CASSESSVADTYEQYV. CDR3 DNA: TGTGCCAGCAGCGAAAGTAGTGTAGCGGATACCTACGAGCAGTACGTC.

The V gene is TRBV4-2, the J gene TRBJ2-1; 10 bases map to TRBD2. The CDR3 covers 16 residues. Per germline, CDR1 LGHNA and CDR2 YNFKEQ. V dropped 5 bases and J dropped 8; count of bases not matched to a gene: 12. CDR3 residues: CASSKGGLAGVDEQFF. CDR3 DNA: TGTGCCAGCAGCAAAGGAGGGCTAGCGGGAGTGGATGAGCAGTTCTTC.

This clone was observed many times. The rearrangement joins TRBV19 to TRBJ1-1; a possible D gene is TRBD1 (5 bases). Germline CDR1 and CDR2: LNHDA and SQIVND (reference sequence). CDR3 length equals 18 residues. V was cut by 6 bases and J by 3 bases, with 26 bases left in between. This chain's CDR3 is CASREGPANGVLHTEAFF. CDR3 nucleotide sequence: TGTGCCAGTAGGGAGGGGCCGGCTAACGGAGTGCTCCACACTGAAGCTTTCTTT.

In regard to this clone: A much more abundant neighbour one base away suggests this may be a read error. The V and J genes are TRBV12-3 or TRBV12-4 and TRBJ1-5; D gene uncertain. This CDR3 has 13 amino acids. Trimming stripped 3 bases from V and 4 bases from J, with 7 bases between. The CDR3 DNA sequence: TGTGCCAGCAGTTTGGCGGTGAATCAGCCCCAGCATTTT. Encoded protein: CASSLAVNQPQHF.

This clone was found many times. The rearrangement links TRBV27 to TRBJ2-5; D may be TRBD1 (6 bases). CDR3 size: 14 residues. The germline CDR1 and CDR2 sequences are MNHEY and SMNVEV (reference sequence). V was clipped by 2 bases and J by 1 base, with 8 bases between them. In DNA, the CDR3 is TGTGCCAGCAGTTTAATACAGGGCCAAGAGACCCAGTACTTC. Protein: CASSLIQGQETQYF.

The chain employs TRBV12-3 or TRBV12-4 and TRBJ2-1, with D possibly being TRBD2 (5 bases). The V end was cut by 5 bases, the J end by 7 bases, with 12 bases between. CDR3 size: 13 residues. In nucleotides, the CDR3 is TGTGCCAGCAGTGTTAATAGGAGGAATGAGCAGTTCTTC. As protein: CASSVNRRNEQFF.

This clone was seen repeatedly, ten times or more. The chain recombines TRBV6-1 with TRBJ2-5; perhaps TRBD2 as D (6 bases). Trimming removed 2 bases at V and 2 bases at J, with 12 bases between. This CDR3 has 15 amino acids. CDR1 MNHNS and CDR2 SASEGT come from the germline V gene. The chain's CDR3 is CASSEQAGGQETQYF. The CDR3 DNA follows: TGTGCCAGCAGTGAACAAGCGGGCGGGCAAGAGACCCAGTACTTC.

Of note for this clone: Just one base apart from a much larger clone, this may be a read error. V gene TRBV9 combines with J gene TRBJ2-5; 7 nucleotides align to TRBD1. Germline CDR1 SGDLS, CDR2 YYNGEE. CDR3 length: 14 amino acids. CDR3 sequence (DNA): TGTACCAGCAGCGTAGGGGGCGAACCGGAGACCCAGTACTTC. This gives the protein CTSSVGGEPETQYF. The full variable domain, completed using reference TRBV9 and TRBJ2-5, is DSGVTQTPKHLITATGQRVTLRCSPRSGDLSVYWYQQSLDQGLQFLIQYYNGEERAKGNILERFSAQQFPDLHSELNLSSLELGDSALYFCTSSVGGEPETQYFGPGTRLLVL.

At least ten counts were recorded for this clone. This rearrangement joins TRBV20-1 to TRBJ1-2; tentatively, D is TRBD1 (6 bases). This CDR3 spans 14 amino acids. The germline CDR1 and CDR2 sequences are DFQATT and SNEGSKA (reference sequence). V lost 1 base and J 12 bases, leaving 21 bases between the germline ends. The CDR3 bases are TGCAGTGCTAGAGTTCCCCCAGGGGCCAATCCAAACACCTTC. Its translation is CSARVPPGANPNTF.

This clone was detected many times. CDR3 amino acids: CATSRPGLAEETQYF. CDR3 coding DNA: TGTGCCACCAGCAGACCGGGACTAGCGGAAGAGACCCAGTACTTC. V and J are TRBV15 and TRBJ2-5; 11 positions agree with TRBD2. After removal of 2 bases from V and 3 bases from J, the junction contained 2 bases not matched to a gene. The CDR3 spans 15 residues. Per germline, CDR1 LNHNV and CDR2 YYDKDF (reference sequence).

The table lists this clone with many counts. The V gene is TRBV20-1, the J gene TRBJ2-7, with D perhaps TRBD2 (6 bases). Germline V gene sequence: CDR1 DFQATT, CDR2 SNEGSKA (reference sequence). V was cut by 3 bases and J by 0 bases, with 12 bases left in between. The CDR3 length is 14 residues. This chain's CDR3 is CSARGLASSYEQYF. The CDR3 DNA reads TGCAGTGCTAGGGGGCTAGCGAGCTCCTACGAGCAGTACTTC.

Worth noting for this clone: The junction differs from germline at one of its ends, possibly a read error. The chain carries TRBV7-7 and TRBJ1-1, with 8 bases that match TRBD1. Germline V gene data show CDR1 as SSHAT and CDR2 as FNYEAQ (reference sequence). The CDR3 sequence is 16 residues long. The CDR3 loop is CASSLCRDRLITEAFF. CDR3 nucleotides: TGTGCTAGCAGCTTATGTCGGGACAGGTTAATCACTGAAGCTTTCTTT.

The table lists this clone with a few counts. Possible read error: a much larger clone is one base away. The chain has TRBV29-1 and TRBJ2-5, with TRBD1 matching 8 bases. The germline V gene encodes CDR1 SQVTM and CDR2 ANQGSEA. CDR3 length: 13 amino acids. The CDR3 nucleotides are TGCATCGCACGGACAGGGTCGGGAGAGACCCAGTACTTC. Residues: CIARTGSGETQYF.

This clone came up many times. The chain recombines TRBV6-1 with TRBJ2-7; TRBD2 agrees at 9 bases. CDR3 length equals 17 residues. Losses at the gene ends were 5 bases for V and 6 bases for J; bases not matched to a gene: 17. Germline V gives CDR1 MNHNS, CDR2 SASEGT. CDR3 sequence reads: CASSPTGTSHFVGEQYV. For the CDR3, the DNA is TGTGCCAGCAGTCCGACCGGGACTAGCCACTTTGTAGGCGAGCAGTACGTC.

Ten or more counts support this clone. This sequence joins TRBV12-3 or TRBV12-4 and TRBJ1-6; D is uncertain. The CDR3 totals 14 residues. Between the trimmed V and J ends, which lost 7 bases and 10 bases, there was a span of 17 bases. CDR3 DNA: TGTGCCAGCAAGCCGGGGAGGGCGCACTCACCCCTCCACTTT. This codes for CASKPGRAHSPLHF.

This clone was observed a handful of times. This sequence joins TRBV6-2 or TRBV6-3 and TRBJ1-2, with TRBD1 identical over 11 bases. This CDR3 contains 17 residues. Germline assignment: CDR1 MNHEY and CDR2 SVGEGT. The junction had 10 bases not matched to a gene; V was cut back by 5 bases and J by 2 bases. The CDR3 loop reads CASSPDRDRGRNYGYTF. CDR3 in DNA: TGTGCCAGCAGTCCTGACCGGGACAGGGGGAGGAACTATGGCTACACCTTC.

The sample holds many counts of this clone. This chain connects TRBV9 to TRBJ1-6; tentative D call: TRBD1 (5 bases). From germline, CDR1 is SGDLS and CDR2 YYNGEE. The V end was cut by 7 bases, the J end by 5 bases, with 10 bases between. The CDR3 is made up of 13 amino acids. CDR3 nucleotides: TGTGCCAGCCGAGGGGAGAATAATTCACCCCTCCACTTT. As protein: CASRGENNSPLHF.

In this sample, this clone turned up many times. The chain combines TRBV11-2 with TRBJ1-1, with 8 bases that match TRBD1. In germline, CDR1 is SGHAT, CDR2 FQNNGV. This CDR3 is built from 16 residues. V lost 2 bases and J lost 3; bases outside the gene matches: 8. The CDR3 DNA sequence: TGTGCCAGCAGCTTAACCTCAGGGGGCGCGTACACTGAAGCTTTCTTT. Protein sequence: CASSLTSGGAYTEAFF.

This clone was detected many times. Other DNA variants within this sample encode the same CDR3. The V call is TRBV20-1, the J call TRBJ2-7, with D tentatively TRBD2 (6 bases). This CDR3 region has 15 residues. V lost 1 base and J lost 7, with 20 bases in between. Germline-derived CDR1 and CDR2 are DFQATT and SNEGSKA (reference sequence). DNA of the CDR3: TGCAGTGCTAGAGGGGTACTAGCTGCATCGGGGGAGCAGTACTTC. Its translation: CSARGVLAASGEQYF.

The table lists this clone with many counts. The chain combines TRBV7-2 with TRBJ1-2; the D gene is possibly TRBD1 (6 bases). This CDR3 is built from 13 residues. From germline, CDR1 is SGHTA and CDR2 FQGNSA. V shed 1 base and J shed 3 bases, with 6 bases lying between them. The CDR3 region has the DNA TGTGCCAGCAGCTTAGGGACAGACTATGGCTACACCTTC. Its translation is CASSLGTDYGYTF.

This clone occurred many times. The chain employs TRBV19 and TRBJ1-6; D not certain. This CDR3 has 13 amino acids. From germline, CDR1 is LNHDA and CDR2 SQIVND (reference sequence). Trimming removed 5 bases at V and 8 bases at J, with 10 bases between. The CDR3: CASSFKSDSPLHF. In DNA, the CDR3 is TGTGCCAGTAGTTTCAAGTCAGATTCACCCCTCCACTTT.

This clone was detected ten times or more. V gene TRBV3-1 combines with J gene TRBJ1-4; D remains unclear. Trimming cost V 1 base and J 0 bases, with 6 bases left between them. Germline CDR1 and CDR2: LGHDT and YNNKEL (reference sequence). The CDR3 length is 15 residues. CDR3 sequence: CASSQGPSTNEKLFF. In nucleotides, the CDR3 is TGTGCCAGCAGCCAAGGGCCATCAACTAATGAAAAACTGTTTTTT.

Remarks on this clone: This may be a read error: a much more frequent sequence differs by one nucleotide. Other DNA variants within this sample encode the same CDR3. The V gene is TRBV4-2, the J gene TRBJ2-1; TRBD1 is a possible D gene (7 bases). The germline V and J ends were trimmed by 3 bases and 7 bases, with 19 bases remaining between them. CDR1 LGHNA and CDR2 YNFKEQ come from the germline V gene. The length of the CDR3 is 16 residues. CDR3 region: CASSQGGSPGGNEQFF. The CDR3 DNA is TGTGCCAGCAGCCAGGGGGGCTCTCCAGGGGGGAATGAGCAGTTCTTC.

This clone was observed at least ten times. CDR3 amino acids: CASSPMTVTSSSGNTIYF. In DNA form, the CDR3 reads TGTGCCAGCAGCCCGATGACAGTCACTTCGAGCTCTGGAAACACCATATATTTT. This sequence joins TRBV7-8 and TRBJ1-3; tentative D call: TRBD1 (5 bases). The CDR3 runs 18 residues. The germline gives CDR1 SGHVS, CDR2 FQNEAQ. Deletions cut 5 bases from V and 0 bases from J, with 20 bases between. The full variable domain, in which reference TRBV7-8 and TRBJ1-3 provide the parts outside the CDR3, is GAGVSQSPRYKVAKRGQDVALRCDPISGHVSLFWYQQALGQGPEFLTYFQNEAQLDKSGLPSDRFFAERPEGSVSTLKIQRTQQEDSAVYLCASSPMTVTSSSGNTIYFGEGSWLTVV.